This T cell receptor (beta chain) was recovered during a study of beta chain features in type 1 diabetes. Findings and caveats of the study: In every one of the four CD4+ subsets, TCRB CDR3s were moderately but significantly shorter in Type 1 diabetes patients. For TCRB rearrangement, an influence of HLA type remained unresolved here.

The authors reverse transcribed all of the isolated RNA, so sequencing captured expressed TCRB transcripts. Some clones are missing from TCRdb's copy, which holds only in-frame ones; the method was immunoSEQ multiplex PCR. Among about 710,000 clones listed, more than 12% were seen once. To note about this clone: Antigen: not known.

The CDR3 runs to 16 residues. Germline CDR1 is SGDLS and CDR2 is YYNGEE. V trimming: 1 base; J trimming: 2 bases; junction bases outside the gene matches: 5. CD45RO/CCR7/CD25/CD127/CD95/CD27 sorting isolated CD4+ naive, central memory, regulatory and stem cell-like memory cells. Sequencing used naive CD4+ T cells from blood. The genes are TRBV9 and TRBJ2-3; 9 bases are shared with TRBD1. The clonotype was recovered from a young man with type 1 diabetes. The chain's CDR3 is CASSVTTGGNTDTQYF. For the CDR3, the DNA is TGTGCCAGCAGCGTAACTACAGGGGGCAACACAGATACGCAGTATTTT. The complete variable domain, with remaining parts taken from reference TRBV9 and TRBJ2-3, reads DSGVTQTPKHLITATGQRVTLRCSPRSGDLSVYWYQQSLDQGLQFLIQYYNGEERAKGNILERFSAQQFPDLHSELNLSSLELGDSALYFCASSVTTGGNTDTQYFGPGTRLTVL.